A selection of T cell receptor beta chains follows, all from one sample in a study of blood T cell repertoires in COVID-19. Clones were sequenced by immunoSEQ multiplex PCR, and TCRdb holds only the in-frame ones, with some missing. The table lists tens of thousands of clones, around 81% of them singletons. Sequenced sample: peripheral blood. The receptors shown here come from a man aged 45-60 years with acute or convalescent COVID-19. The CDR3 runs from the conserved cysteine through the conserved F or W. D genes are given only for firm matches. The listing skips clone size in some rows; elsewhere it reads once, few, many or a size class.

D gene: -; J gene: TRBJ2-2; V gene: TRBV5-6; clone size: -; CDR3 DNA: TGTGCCAGCACCCGCCACAGTTACACCGGGGAGCTGTTTTTT; CDR3 protein: CASTRHSYTGELFF
D gene: -; J gene: TRBJ1-5; V gene: TRBV9; clone size: many; CDR3 DNA: TGTGCCAGCAGCGTGGGCGAAGGTATTACTCAGCCCCAGCATTTT; CDR3 protein: CASSVGEGITQPQHF
D gene: -; J gene: TRBJ2-4; V gene: TRBV19; clone size: -; CDR3 DNA: TGTGCCAGTAGCCGATCGGGGGGCGCGGTGGCCAAAAACATTCAGTACTTC; CDR3 protein: CASSRSGGAVAKNIQYF
D gene: -; J gene: TRBJ1-4; V gene: TRBV7-2; clone size: -; CDR3 DNA: TGTGCCAGCACGCCCCGGGCAGGAGGGTCGGAAAAACTGTTTTTT; CDR3 protein: CASTPRAGGSEKLFF
D gene: TRBD2; J gene: TRBJ2-3; V gene: TRBV5-1; clone size: -; CDR3 DNA: TGCGCCAGCAGCTCAGAGACTAGCGGGGGCCAAGATACGCAGTATTTT; CDR3 protein: CASSSETSGGQDTQYF
D gene: -; J gene: TRBJ1-1; V gene: TRBV4-3; clone size: -; CDR3 DNA: TGCGCCAGCAGATTCAAGACAGACTCGAACACTGAAGCTTTCTTT; CDR3 protein: CASRFKTDSNTEAFF
D gene: TRBD1; J gene: TRBJ2-3; V gene: TRBV11-1; clone size: -; CDR3 DNA: TGTGCCAGCAGCCCGACAGGGATTAGCACAGATACGCAGTATTTT; CDR3 protein: CASSPTGISTDTQYF
D gene: -; J gene: TRBJ2-2; V gene: TRBV2; clone size: once; CDR3 DNA: TGTGCCAGCAGTTTTCGGGGGATTGCTGGCACCGGGGAGCTGTTTTTT; CDR3 protein: CASSFRGIAGTGELFF
D gene: -; J gene: TRBJ2-1; V gene: TRBV28; clone size: -; CDR3 DNA: TGTGCCAGCAGTCCGCCGGTGAGGCTCCACTCGTTCAATGAGCAGTTCTTC; CDR3 protein: CASSPPVRLHSFNEQFF
D gene: -; J gene: TRBJ2-3; V gene: TRBV30; clone size: -; CDR3 DNA: TGTGCCTCGGATCGGGGCACAGATACGCAGTATTTT; CDR3 protein: CASDRGTDTQYF
D gene: -; J gene: TRBJ1-1; V gene: TRBV7-9; clone size: -; CDR3 DNA: TGTGCCAGCAGCTTGCCGGGAATACACCGGAACACTGAAGCTTTCTTT; CDR3 protein: CASSLPGIHRNTEAFF
D gene: -; J gene: TRBJ2-1; V gene: TRBV5-1; clone size: -; CDR3 DNA: TGCGCCAGCAGCTTAACGACAGAATTTTGGGGTGAGCAGTTCTTC; CDR3 protein: CASSLTTEFWGEQFF
D gene: TRBD1; J gene: TRBJ1-1; V gene: TRBV18; clone size: -; CDR3 DNA: TGTGCCAGCTTATGGACAGGGGGCTCGAACACTGAAGCTTTCTTT; CDR3 protein: CASLWTGGSNTEAFF
D gene: TRBD2; J gene: TRBJ2-2; V gene: TRBV9; clone size: -; CDR3 DNA: TGTGCCAGCAGCGCAGGTCGGGGGGACACCGGGGAGCTGTTTTTT; CDR3 protein: CASSAGRGDTGELFF
D gene: TRBD1; J gene: TRBJ1-5; V gene: TRBV19; clone size: -; CDR3 DNA: TGTGCCAGTAGTATAGAGGGGAAAAGGACAGGGGTGGCCAATCAGCCCCAGCATTTT; CDR3 protein: CASSIEGKRTGVANQPQHF